Only a few counts were recorded for the clone carrying this T cell receptor beta chain. PCR used 60 Vbeta primers and 13 Jbeta primers. Using immunoSEQ multiplex PCR, the repertoire was profiled, and TCRdb retains in-frame clones only, with some absent. The data show under 110,000 clones, more than 75% seen once. The data are from a study of cytomegalovirus exposure and HLA in healthy donors. After removal of 5 bases from V and 5 bases from J, the junction contained 15 bases not matched to a gene. There are 17 residues in the CDR3. In germline, CDR1 is SGHTA, CDR2 FQGNSA. Sequencing was carried out using PBMCs. The sequence came from a woman aged 45-65 years in good health and CMV-seropositive. The rearrangement uses TRBV7-2 and TRBJ2-5; 9 nucleotides match TRBD2. CDR3 in amino acids: CASSTPAGLAGRETQYF. In DNA form, the CDR3 reads TGTGCCAGCAGCACCCCCGCGGGGCTAGCGGGGCGGGAGACCCAGTACTTC. Variable domain in full (rest from reference TRBV7-2 and TRBJ2-5): GAGVSQSPSNKVTEKGKDVELRCDPISGHTALYWYRQSLGQGLEFLIYFQGNSAPDKSGLPSDRFSAERTGGSVSTLTIQRTQQEDSAVYLCASSTPAGLAGRETQYFGPGTRLLVL.